These 21 T cell receptor beta chains were all obtained from the same sample, sequenced in a study of OX40 agonist ivuxolimab in advanced cancers. Clones were read by immunoSEQ multiplex PCR, and TCRdb kept only the in-frame ones, dropping some. This table has about 100,000 clones, approximately 91% appearing once. The source material was CD4+ or CD8+ T cells sorted from blood, sampled in a trial of the OX40 agonist ivuxolimab. The receptors shown here come from an adult with an advanced solid tumor such as melanoma, head and neck, liver or kidney cancer.

V gene TRBV4-1 combines with J gene TRBJ2-2, with 10 nucleotides matching TRBD2. Germline V gene data show CDR1 as MGHRA and CDR2 as YSYEKL. The trim removed 1 base at V and 5 bases at J, leaving 4 bases unmatched. This CDR3 spans 16 amino acids. The chain's CDR3 is CASSQGATSGTGELFF. In nucleotides, the CDR3 is TGCGCCAGCAGCCAAGGGGCGACTAGCGGGACCGGGGAGCTGTTTTTT.

V gene TRBV11-2 combines with J gene TRBJ2-2; D is uncertain. Germline V lookup: CDR1 SGHAT, CDR2 FQNNGV. V was cut by 4 bases and J by 6 bases, with 6 bases left in between. The CDR3 runs to 12 residues. The CDR3 sequence is CASSWIPGELFF. In nucleotides, the CDR3 is TGTGCCAGCAGCTGGATCCCCGGGGAGCTGTTTTTT.

This clone was seen only once. The V and J genes are TRBV13 and TRBJ1-5, with 8 bases aligning to TRBD1. CDR3 length: 16 residues. The V segment lost 5 bases and the J segment 6 bases; nucleotides outside the gene matches: 12. The germline CDR1 and CDR2 sequences are PRHDT and FYEKMQ (reference sequence). The CDR3 DNA sequence: TGTGCCAGCAGCGCCGGCAGGGGGCGCAGGAGTCAGCCCCAGCATTTT. It translates to CASSAGRGRRSQPQHF.

J is TRBJ2-3 and V is TRBV5-1; 7 bases line up with TRBD1. V was pared by 5 bases and J by 2 bases, with 2 bases of the junction left unmatched. Germline CDR1 reads SGHRS; CDR2 reads YFSETQ. The CDR3 is 13 amino acids. CDR3 nucleotide sequence: TGCGCCAGCAGGGGACAGTACACAGATACGCAGTATTTT. It is translated as CASRGQYTDTQYF.

This clone was detected once. The rearrangement links TRBV30 to TRBJ2-5, with D possibly TRBD1 on 6 matching bases. Germline CDR1 is GTSNPN and CDR2 is SVGIG (reference sequence). The CDR3 is 13 residues long. Trimming took 2 bases from V and 1 from J, leaving 8 bases between them. In nucleotides, the CDR3 is TGTGCCTGGAGTAGGACAGCCCAAGAGACCCAGTACTTC. Protein product: CAWSRTAQETQYF. Supplemented by reference TRBV30 and TRBJ2-5, the full variable domain reads SQTIHQWPATLVQPVGSPLSLECTVEGTSNPNLYWYRQAAGRGLQLLFYSVGIGQISSEVPQNLSASRPQDRQFILSSKKLLLSDSGFYLCAWSRTAQETQYFGPGTRLLVL.

This clone occurred many times. The CDR3 DNA follows: TGTGCCAGTACCCGAGGACAGGGCTACGAGCAGTACTTC. It specifies CASTRGQGYEQYF. V is TRBV19 and J is TRBJ2-7, with TRBD1 identical over 8 bases. Germline values: CDR1 LNHDA, CDR2 SQIVND (reference sequence). Trimming took 7 bases from V and 3 from J; bases not matched to a gene: 5. CDR3 length equals 13 residues.

The chain links TRBV5-4 to TRBJ2-7; perhaps D is TRBD1 or TRBD2 (5 bases each). The CDR3 totals 14 residues. Germline loops: CDR1 SGHNT, CDR2 YYREEE (reference sequence). The germline V and J ends were trimmed by 3 bases and 0 bases, with 10 bases remaining between them. CDR3 region: CASSWDVSSYEQYF. The CDR3, as DNA: TGTGCCAGCAGCTGGGACGTGAGCTCCTACGAGCAGTACTTC.

V is TRBV28 and J is TRBJ2-5; D may be TRBD1 (6 bases). The CDR3 sequence is 13 residues long. Germline lookup yields CDR1 MDHEN and CDR2 SYDVKM. The germline V and J ends were trimmed by 5 bases and 5 bases, with 12 bases remaining between them. In DNA, the CDR3 is TGTGCCAGCAGTAGCAGGGGCCTGGAGACCCAGTACTTC. This codes for CASSSRGLETQYF.

V is TRBV5-1 and J is TRBJ2-7; D may be TRBD2 (6 bases). In germline, CDR1 is SGHRS, CDR2 YFSETQ. The CDR3 totals 15 residues. Trimming left V 0 bases short and J 3 bases short, with 13 bases between. CDR3 bases: TGCGCCAGCAGCTTGGACCCCTCGGGGGACTACGAGCAGTACTTC. This encodes CASSLDPSGDYEQYF.

This chain uses TRBV5-1 with TRBJ2-5, with 7 bases fitting TRBD2. V dropped 7 bases and J dropped 1; count of bases not matched to a gene: 4. The germline V gene has CDR1 SGHRS and CDR2 YFSETQ. The CDR3 totals 13 residues. CDR3 sequence: CASCPSGQETQYF. DNA of the CDR3: TGCGCCAGCTGTCCTAGCGGCCAAGAGACCCAGTACTTC. Drawing the rest from reference TRBV5-1 and TRBJ2-5, the complete variable domain is KAGVTQTPRYLIKTRGQQVTLSCSPISGHRSVSWYQQTPGQGLQFLFEYFSETQRNKGNFPGRFSGRQFSNSRSEMNVSTLELGDSALYLCASCPSGQETQYFGPGTRLLVL.

The rearrangement joins TRBV10-3 to TRBJ1-6; D remains unclear. Germline assignment: CDR1 ENHRY and CDR2 SYGVKD. This CDR3 is 13 amino acids long. Trimming left V 3 bases short and J 6 bases short, with 6 bases between. The CDR3 loop reads CAISEDLNSPLHF. The DNA of the CDR3 is TGTGCCATCAGTGAAGATCTTAATTCACCCCTCCACTTT.

This chain links TRBV6-5 with TRBJ2-5, with a possible D match to TRBD1 (5 bases). Trimming removed 7 bases from V and 5 bases from J, with 17 bases in between. CDR3 length: 14 amino acids. CDR1 and CDR2 (germline): MNHEY, SVGAGI. CDR3 in DNA: TGTGCCAGCACCCGGACCGAAGGGGCGGAGACCCAGTACTTC. This codes for CASTRTEGAETQYF.

The J gene is TRBJ1-2, the V gene TRBV29-1, with 10 bases fitting TRBD1. The CDR3 runs to 14 residues. J gave up 2 bases and V 4 bases, and 4 bases lay outside the gene matches. The germline V gene has CDR1 SQVTM and CDR2 ANQGSEA. The CDR3 nucleotides read TGCAGCGTTGGGTCGACAGGGGGCAACTATGGCTACACCTTC. This codes for CSVGSTGGNYGYTF.

The J gene is TRBJ1-3, the V gene TRBV28; tentative D call: TRBD1 (5 bases). The CDR3 runs 14 residues. The V gene's germline CDR1 is MDHEN and CDR2 SYDVKM. V gave up 8 bases and J gave up 7 bases, with 18 bases separating them. The CDR3 DNA follows: TGTGCCAGCCTCTCCGGGACTGCCCCGAACACCATATATTTT. This translates into CASLSGTAPNTIYF.

The V call is TRBV6-5, the J call TRBJ2-5; 9 bases map to TRBD1. J lost 3 bases, V lost 6 bases, and 5 bases had no gene match. CDR1 is MNHEY, CDR2 SVGAGI, per germline. The CDR3 totals 14 residues. This CDR3 is CASSSGTGKETQYF. DNA for the CDR3: TGTGCCAGCAGCTCCGGGACAGGGAAAGAGACCCAGTACTTC.

V is TRBV30 and J is TRBJ2-7; the D is unclear. This CDR3 is 12 amino acids long. The germline V gene encodes CDR1 GTSNPN and CDR2 SVGIG (reference sequence). The V gene lost 3 bases and the J gene lost 3 bases, with 9 bases spanning the gap. The CDR3: CAWRRGFYEQYF. The CDR3 region has the DNA TGTGCCTGGAGGAGAGGCTTCTACGAGCAGTACTTC.

This clone was seen once. The rearrangement uses TRBV27 and TRBJ2-7; 10 nucleotides agree with TRBD1. The germline gives CDR1 MNHEY, CDR2 SMNVEV (reference sequence). V lost 5 bases, J lost 4 bases, and 5 bases stayed unmatched. The CDR3 covers 14 residues. The CDR3 sequence: CASSPRTGGYEQYF. As DNA, the CDR3 is TGTGCCAGCAGTCCACGGACAGGGGGATACGAGCAGTACTTC.

This clone was seen once. V gene TRBV7-2 combines with J gene TRBJ2-7, with D tentatively TRBD2 (5 bases). Germline V lookup: CDR1 SGHTA, CDR2 FQGNSA. This CDR3 region has 13 residues. V shed 3 bases and J shed 5 bases, with 11 bases lying between them. The CDR3 spells CASSFAGVDEQYF. The CDR3 DNA sequence: TGTGCCAGCAGCTTTGCCGGGGTCGACGAGCAGTACTTC.

This clone was observed a few times. The rearrangement links TRBV2 to TRBJ2-7, with 7 bases lining up with TRBD2. The CDR3 spans 14 residues. The germline V gene has CDR1 SNHLY and CDR2 FYNNEI. V was clipped by 7 bases and J by 3 bases; unmatched bases: 9. As DNA, the CDR3 is TGTGCCAGCAAGCGGGGAGCCAACCTCTACGAGCAGTACTTC. Translating gives CASKRGANLYEQYF.

This clone was observed a single time. The genes are TRBV18 and TRBJ2-2; unclear D gene. Germline values: CDR1 KGHSH, CDR2 LQKENI. This CDR3 has 15 residues. The V end was cut by 2 bases, the J end by 0 bases, with 7 bases between. The CDR3 spells CASSPLPSNTGELFF. DNA for the CDR3: TGTGCCAGCTCACCATTACCCTCGAACACCGGGGAGCTGTTTTTT.

Written as DNA, the CDR3 is TGTGCCAGTAGCTCACCCAGGGCAGACTTAGCCTACGAGCAGTACTTC. Translation gives CASSSPRADLAYEQYF. The rearrangement links TRBV19 to TRBJ2-7, with D tentatively TRBD1 (5 bases). This CDR3 has 16 residues. V was cut by 6 bases and J by 2 bases, with 20 bases left in between. Germline V lookup: CDR1 LNHDA, CDR2 SQIVND (reference sequence).